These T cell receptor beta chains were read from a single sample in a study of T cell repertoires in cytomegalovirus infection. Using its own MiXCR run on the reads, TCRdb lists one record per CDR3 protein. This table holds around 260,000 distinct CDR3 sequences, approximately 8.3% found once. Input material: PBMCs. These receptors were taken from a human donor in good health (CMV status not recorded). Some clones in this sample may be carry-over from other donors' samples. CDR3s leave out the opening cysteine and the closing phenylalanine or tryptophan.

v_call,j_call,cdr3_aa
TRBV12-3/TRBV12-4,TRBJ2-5,ASSLGQPPETQY
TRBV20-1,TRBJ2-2,SAGLAGGPGGTGELF
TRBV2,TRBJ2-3,ASSAGGASTDTQY
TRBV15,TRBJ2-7,ATSPGYQNEQY
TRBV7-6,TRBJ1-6,ASSRYPTGEGSPLH
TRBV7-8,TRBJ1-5,ASSLINQPQH
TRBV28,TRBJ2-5,ASSFISRAETQY
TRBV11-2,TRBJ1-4,ASSLGTQATNEKLF
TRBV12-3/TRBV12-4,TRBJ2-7,ASSEPGQGNYEQY
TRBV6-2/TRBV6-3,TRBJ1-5,ASSSHRDRGGSNQPQH
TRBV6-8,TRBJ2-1,ASSYVGYNEQF
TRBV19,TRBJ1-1,ASSIGWGEADTEAF
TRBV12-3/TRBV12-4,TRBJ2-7,ASSWTGGGEQY
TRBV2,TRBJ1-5,ASSEASSSGSNQPQH
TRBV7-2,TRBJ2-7,ASSGLGQSYEQY
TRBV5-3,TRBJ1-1,ASSYQNTEAF
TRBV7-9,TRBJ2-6,ASSLRHREISGANVLT
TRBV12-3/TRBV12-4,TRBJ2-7,ASSLRGLRNEQY
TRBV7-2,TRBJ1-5,ASSQSQGNQPQH
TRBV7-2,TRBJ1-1,ASSMGTGKVEAF
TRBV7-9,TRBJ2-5,ASTSWGNAETQY
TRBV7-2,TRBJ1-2,ASSLSRDREGGYT
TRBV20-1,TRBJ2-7,SALTAGDEQY
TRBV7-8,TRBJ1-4,ASSSGGTGGREKLF
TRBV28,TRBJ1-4,ASRSTAFPNEKLF
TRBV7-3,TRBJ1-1,ASSLRQGVTEAF
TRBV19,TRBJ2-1,ASSMEAASYNEQF
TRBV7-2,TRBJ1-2,ASSLARDGYT
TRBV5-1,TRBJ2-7,ASSLDRERYEQY
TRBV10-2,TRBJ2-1,ASSEPGLAGGQGIQF
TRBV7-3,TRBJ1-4,ASSLATGKRTNEKLF
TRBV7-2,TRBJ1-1,ASSLVGRVRNTEAF
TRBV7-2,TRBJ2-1,ASSPVTSGYNEQF
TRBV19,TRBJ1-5,ASSRGGERNQPQH
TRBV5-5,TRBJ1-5,ASSGLETGWFNQPQH
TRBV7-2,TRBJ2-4,ASSSRAALAKNIQY
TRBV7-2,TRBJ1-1,ASSPFQVNTEAF
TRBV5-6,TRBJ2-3,ASSLGTGTYTQY
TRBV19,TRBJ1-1,ASSMNRGRTEAF
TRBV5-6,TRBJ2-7,ASSLKGRKY
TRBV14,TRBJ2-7,ASSQMFDAQGAYEQY
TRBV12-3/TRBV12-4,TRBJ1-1,ASRHKTGGGTEAF
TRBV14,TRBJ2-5,ASSQEREAGKYQETQY
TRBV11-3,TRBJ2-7,ASTDQGQVSHEQY
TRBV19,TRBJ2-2,ASSTGGGTGELF
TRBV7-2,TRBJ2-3,ASSSNKIQSRTDTQY